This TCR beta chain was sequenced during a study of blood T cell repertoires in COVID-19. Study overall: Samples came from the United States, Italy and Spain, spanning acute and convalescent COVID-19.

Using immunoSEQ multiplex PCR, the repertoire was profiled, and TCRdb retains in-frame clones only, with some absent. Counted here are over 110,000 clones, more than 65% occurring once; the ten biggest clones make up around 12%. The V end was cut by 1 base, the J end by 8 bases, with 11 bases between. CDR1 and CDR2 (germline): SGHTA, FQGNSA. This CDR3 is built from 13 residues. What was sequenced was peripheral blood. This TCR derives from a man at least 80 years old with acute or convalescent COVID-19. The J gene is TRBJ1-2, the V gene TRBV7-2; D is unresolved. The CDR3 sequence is CASSLDRERGYTF. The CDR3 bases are TGTGCCAGCAGCTTAGACCGGGAACGGGGCTACACCTTC.